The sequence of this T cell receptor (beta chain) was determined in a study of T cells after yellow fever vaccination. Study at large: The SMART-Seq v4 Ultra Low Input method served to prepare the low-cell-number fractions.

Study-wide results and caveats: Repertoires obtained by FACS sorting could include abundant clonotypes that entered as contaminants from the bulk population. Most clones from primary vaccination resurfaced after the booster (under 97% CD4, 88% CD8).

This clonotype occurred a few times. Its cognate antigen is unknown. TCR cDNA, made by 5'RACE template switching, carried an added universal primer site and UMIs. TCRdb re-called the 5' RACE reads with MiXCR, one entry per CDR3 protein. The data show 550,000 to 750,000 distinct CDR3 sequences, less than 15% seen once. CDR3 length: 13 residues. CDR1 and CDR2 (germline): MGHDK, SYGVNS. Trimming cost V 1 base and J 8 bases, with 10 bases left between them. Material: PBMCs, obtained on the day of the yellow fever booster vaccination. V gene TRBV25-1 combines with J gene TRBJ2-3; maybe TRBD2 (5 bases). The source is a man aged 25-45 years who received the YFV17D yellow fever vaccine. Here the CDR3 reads CASSESPAGTQYF. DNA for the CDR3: TGTGCCAGCAGTGAATCCCCCGCGGGTACGCAGTATTTT.